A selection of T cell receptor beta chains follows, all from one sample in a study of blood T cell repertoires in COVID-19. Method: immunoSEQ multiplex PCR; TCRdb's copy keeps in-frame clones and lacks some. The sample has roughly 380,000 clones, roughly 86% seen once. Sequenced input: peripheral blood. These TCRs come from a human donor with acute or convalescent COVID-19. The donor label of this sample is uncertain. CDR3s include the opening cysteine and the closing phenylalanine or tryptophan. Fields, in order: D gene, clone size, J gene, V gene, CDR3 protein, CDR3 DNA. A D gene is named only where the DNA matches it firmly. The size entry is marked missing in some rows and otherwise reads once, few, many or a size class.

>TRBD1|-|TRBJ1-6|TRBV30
CAWNRDRASSPLHF
TGTGCCTGGAACAGGGACAGGGCATCGTCACCCCTCCACTTT
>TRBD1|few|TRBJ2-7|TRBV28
CASSSSQGVRYEQYF
TGTGCCAGCAGTTCCTCACAGGGGGTTAGGTACGAGCAGTACTTC
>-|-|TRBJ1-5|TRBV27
CASSLGTQGQPQHF
TGTGCCAGCAGTTTGGGGACACAGGGCCAGCCCCAGCATTTT
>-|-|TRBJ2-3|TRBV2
CASSELRQGLDAQYF
TGTGCCAGCAGTGAACTGAGGCAGGGGTTAGATGCGCAGTATTTT
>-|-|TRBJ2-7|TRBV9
CASSEYGSTEQYF
TGTGCCAGCAGCGAATACGGATCGACTGAGCAGTACTTC
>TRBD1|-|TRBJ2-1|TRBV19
CASMSQGQGAGQFF
TGTGCCAGTATGAGTCAGGGACAGGGGGCCGGGCAGTTCTTC
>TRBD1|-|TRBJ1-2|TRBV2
CASSFTGVDYGYTF
TGTGCCAGCAGTTTCACAGGGGTGGACTATGGCTACACCTTC
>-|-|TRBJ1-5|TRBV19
CASTLDWSYQPQHF
TGTGCCAGTACCCTTGATTGGAGTTATCAGCCCCAGCATTTT
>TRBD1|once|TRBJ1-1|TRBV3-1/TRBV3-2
CASSHRQGNTEAFF
TGTGCCAGCAGCCATAGACAGGGGAACACTGAAGCTTTCTTT
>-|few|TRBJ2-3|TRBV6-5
CASSYKRQAITDTQYF
TGTGCCAGCAGTTACAAACGCCAGGCCATCACAGATACGCAGTATTTT
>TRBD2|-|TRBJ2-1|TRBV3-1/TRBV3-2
CASSLASSGGYNEQFF
TGTGCCAGCAGTCTAGCCTCCAGCGGGGGATACAATGAGCAGTTCTTC
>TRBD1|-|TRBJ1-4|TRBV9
CASNSRGYSEKLFF
TGTGCCAGCAACTCCAGGGGGTATAGCGAAAAACTGTTTTTT
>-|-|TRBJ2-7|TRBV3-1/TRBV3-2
CASSQAENGRYEQYF
TGTGCCAGCAGCCAAGCGGAGAACGGCCGCTACGAGCAGTACTTC
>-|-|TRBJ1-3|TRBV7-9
CASSLESYRGSGNTIYF
TGTGCCAGCAGCTTAGAGTCCTATCGTGGCTCTGGAAACACCATATATTTT
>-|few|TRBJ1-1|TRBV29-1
CSVLEGGTEAFF
TGCAGCGTCCTCGAGGGCGGCACTGAAGCTTTCTTT
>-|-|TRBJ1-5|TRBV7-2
CASSLGAGGNQPQHF
TGTGCCAGCAGCTTGGGGGCCGGAGGCAATCAGCCCCAGCATTTT
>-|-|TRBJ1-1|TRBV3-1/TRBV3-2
CASSQGRGRYTEAFF
TGTGCCAGCAGCCAGGGCAGGGGTCGGTACACTGAAGCTTTCTTT
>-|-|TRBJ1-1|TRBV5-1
CASSFVRDTEAFF
TGCGCCAGCAGCTTCGTCAGGGACACTGAAGCTTTCTTT
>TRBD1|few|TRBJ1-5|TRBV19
CASTAMDRIQPQHF
TGTGCCAGTACCGCAATGGACAGGATCCAGCCCCAGCATTTT
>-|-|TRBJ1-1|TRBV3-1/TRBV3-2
CASSRRQTMNTEAFF
TGTGCCAGCAGCCGTAGACAGACCATGAACACTGAAGCTTTCTTT
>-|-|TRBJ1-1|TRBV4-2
CASSQVRGLNTEAFF
TGTGCCAGCAGCCAAGTTCGGGGGTTGAACACTGAAGCTTTCTTT
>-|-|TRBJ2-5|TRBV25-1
CASSDDRTAQETQYF
TGTGCCAGCAGTGACGATAGGACAGCCCAAGAGACCCAGTACTTC
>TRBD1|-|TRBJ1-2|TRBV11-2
CASSSGGSGGGYTF
TGTGCCAGCAGCTCCGGAGGATCAGGGGGCGGCTACACCTTC
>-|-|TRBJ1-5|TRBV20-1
CSASRGTNQPQHF
TGCAGTGCTAGTAGGGGCACCAATCAGCCCCAGCATTTT
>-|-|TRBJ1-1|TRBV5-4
CASRDWGEDTEAFF
TGTGCCAGCAGAGACTGGGGGGAAGATACTGAAGCTTTCTTT
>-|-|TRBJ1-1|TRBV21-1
CASSKDEMRGPLTAFF
TGTGCCAGCAGCAAAGACGAGATGAGGGGGCCACTCACTGCTTTCTTT